This T cell receptor (beta chain) stems from a study of blood T cell repertoires in COVID-19. In germline, CDR1 is LNHDA, CDR2 SQIVND (reference sequence). This CDR3 is 14 amino acids long. V was clipped by 3 bases and J by 5 bases, with 11 bases between them. Some clones are missing from TCRdb's copy, which holds only in-frame ones; the method was immunoSEQ multiplex PCR. This table has about 210,000 clones, 86% appearing once. This receptor was obtained from a woman in her thirties who had been exposed to COVID-19. The chain is built from TRBV19 and TRBJ2-1, with D perhaps matching TRBD1 (5 bases). The sequenced material came from PBMCs or T cells enriched from blood (not recorded which). CDR3 DNA: TGTGCCAGTAGTATTCAGGGATGGAACAATGAGCAGTTCTTC. It specifies CASSIQGWNNEQFF.